The 25 T cell receptor beta chains reported below all come from one sample, sequenced in a study of T-cell reconstitution after alpha-beta-depleted transplantation in children. A TCRbeta library incorporating unique molecular identifiers was prepared. TCRdb reprocessed the PCR reads with MiXCR, giving one entry per CDR3 protein. The table includes fewer than 550,000 distinct CDR3 sequences, over 10% detected once. Source: PBMCs, mostly from graft donor cells, taken 180 days after TCRalphabeta/CD19-depleted stem cell transplant. These TCRs come from a female patient between 2 and 15 years old who had a stem cell transplant for aplastic anemia, so the T cells may come from the graft donor.

The V call is TRBV12-3 or TRBV12-4, the J call TRBJ2-5; TRBD2 matches at 10 bases. J lost 4 bases, V lost 3 bases, and 8 bases had no gene match. This CDR3 comprises 16 residues. This CDR3 is CASSLSGRALGETQYF. CDR3 DNA sequence: TGTGCCAGCAGTTTGAGCGGGAGGGCCTTGGGAGAGACCCAGTACTTC.

Worth noting for this clonotype: A much larger clone lies a single base off, so this may be a read error. The chain recombines TRBV20-1 with TRBJ2-1; perhaps TRBD2 as D (5 bases). CDR3 length equals 11 residues. Germline-derived CDR1 and CDR2 are DFQATT and SNEGSKA (reference sequence). V gave up 7 bases and J gave up 13 bases, with 17 bases separating them. In DNA form, the CDR3 reads TGCAGTGTCGTTAGCCGGGGTGACCAGTTCTTC. Its translation is CSVVSRGDQFF.

This clonotype appeared a few times. The rearrangement joins TRBV4-3 to TRBJ2-5; D remains unclear. CDR3 length: 15 residues. Germline V gene sequence: CDR1 LGHNA, CDR2 YSLEER. The V and J ends lost 0 bases and 10 bases respectively, with 18 bases between them. This CDR3 is CASSQDSLSRANQYF. The CDR3 DNA sequence: TGCGCCAGCAGCCAAGATAGTCTCTCTCGCGCGAACCAGTACTTC.

The chain carries TRBV7-8 and TRBJ2-5; 7 positions match TRBD1. The CDR3 consists of 16 residues. Trimming at V came to 5 bases and at J to 0 bases, leaving 9 bases not matched to a gene. Germline lookup yields CDR1 SGHVS and CDR2 FQNEAQ. The CDR3, as DNA: TGTGCCAGCAGCCGGGGACAGAGCGTTTACCAAGAGACCCAGTACTTC. As protein: CASSRGQSVYQETQYF.

The chain links TRBV5-1 to TRBJ1-3; perhaps TRBD1 as D (5 bases). There are 16 residues in the CDR3. V lost 3 bases, J lost 0 bases, and 13 bases lay in between. CDR1 and CDR2 from the germline V gene are SGHRS and YFSETQ. DNA of the CDR3: TGCGCCAGCAGCTCCCAGGGAAGCGTCTCTGGAAACACCATATATTTT. This encodes CASSSQGSVSGNTIYF. The entire variable domain, with the rest obtained from reference TRBV5-1 and TRBJ1-3, is as follows: KAGVTQTPRYLIKTRGQQVTLSCSPISGHRSVSWYQQTPGQGLQFLFEYFSETQRNKGNFPGRFSGRQFSNSRSEMNVSTLELGDSALYLCASSSQGSVSGNTIYFGEGSWLTVV.

This clonotype was detected ten times or more. The rearrangement links TRBV20-1 to TRBJ1-1; TRBD1 aligns across 8 bases. The length of the CDR3 is 15 residues. Germline assignment: CDR1 DFQATT and CDR2 SNEGSKA (reference sequence). The CDR3 reads CRGGQGSVGNTEAFF. CDR3 sequence (DNA): TGCAGGGGCGGACAGGGTTCAGTAGGGAACACTGAAGCTTTCTTT.

In this sample, this clonotype turned up many times. V gene TRBV7-9 combines with J gene TRBJ2-1, with a weak D call TRBD1 (6 bases). The V end lost 5 bases, the J end lost 3 bases, and 17 bases lay between the germline ends. Per germline, CDR1 SEHNR and CDR2 FQNEAQ (reference sequence). This CDR3 region has 16 residues. CDR3 sequence reads: CASSPQGPEGYNEQFF. For the CDR3, the DNA is TGTGCCAGCAGCCCTCAGGGGCCTGAAGGCTACAATGAGCAGTTCTTC.

V and J are TRBV6-1 and TRBJ2-1; tentative D call: TRBD2 (6 bases). The ends were cut back, 6 bases at V and 6 bases at J, with 21 bases in the middle. Germline V gene lookup returns CDR1 MNHNS and CDR2 SASEGT. This CDR3 is 16 amino acids long. For the CDR3, the DNA is TGTGCCAGCAGACTCACCGGGACTCTCCTTCCCAATGAGCAGTTCTTC. It is translated as CASRLTGTLLPNEQFF.

The table lists this clonotype with many counts. The chain carries TRBV12-3 or TRBV12-4 and TRBJ2-5; TRBD2 matches 10 bases. The CDR3 contains 15 residues. Unmatched junction bases numbered 6, after V lost 3 bases and J lost 5 bases. The CDR3 loop is CASSFSSGGWETQYF. CDR3 nucleotides: TGTGCCAGCAGTTTCTCTAGCGGGGGCTGGGAGACCCAGTACTTC.

The rearrangement uses TRBV10-3 and TRBJ2-7; 7 nucleotides match TRBD2. Germline V gives CDR1 ENHRY, CDR2 SYGVKD. This CDR3 contains 16 residues. With V trimmed by 7 bases and J by 2 bases, 14 bases remained unmatched. CDR3 loop: CAITSGLGGRAYEQYF. The CDR3 region has the DNA TGTGCCATCACCAGTGGCTTGGGGGGGAGAGCCTACGAGCAGTACTTC.

A few counts support this clonotype. The chain has TRBV15 and TRBJ2-1; D may be TRBD2 (5 bases). The CDR3 loop spans 14 amino acids. Germline V gene lookup returns CDR1 LNHNV and CDR2 YYDKDF (reference sequence). Trimming took 7 bases from V and 5 from J, leaving 15 bases between them. This CDR3 reads CATKAAGSNNEQFF. DNA for the CDR3: TGTGCCACCAAAGCGGCCGGAAGTAACAATGAGCAGTTCTTC.

This clonotype was detected ten times or more. This sequence joins TRBV7-2 and TRBJ1-2, with 9 bases matching TRBD1. CDR1 and CDR2 (germline): SGHTA, FQGNSA. This CDR3 spans 16 amino acids. V trimming: 11 bases; J trimming: 4 bases; junction bases outside the gene matches: 17. CDR3 region: CACTKGQGPQGYGYTF. The CDR3 DNA is TGTGCCTGCACGAAGGGACAGGGACCTCAAGGCTATGGCTACACCTTC.

This clonotype was seen only a few times. The rearrangement uses TRBV28 and TRBJ1-2; TRBD1 agrees at 7 bases. Germline V gives CDR1 MDHEN, CDR2 SYDVKM. The trim removed 8 bases at V and 2 bases at J, leaving 8 bases unmatched. The CDR3 extends over 14 amino acids. CDR3 loop: CASVQGTFNYGYTF. The CDR3 DNA reads TGTGCCAGCGTACAGGGGACCTTCAACTATGGCTACACCTTC.

The rearrangement joins TRBV7-3 to TRBJ1-6; 7 positions match TRBD1. Germline lookup yields CDR1 SGHTA and CDR2 FQGTGA. The CDR3 is made up of 17 amino acids. Trimming at V came to 4 bases and at J to 5 bases, leaving 11 bases not matched to a gene. The CDR3: CASSSRQGWGNNSPLHF. In DNA, the CDR3 is TGTGCCAGCAGCTCGAGACAGGGCTGGGGGAATAATTCACCCCTCCACTTT.

The rearrangement joins TRBV15 to TRBJ1-5; perhaps TRBD1 as D (6 bases). CDR1 is LNHNV and CDR2 is YYDKDF in the germline V gene (reference sequence). There are 17 residues in the CDR3. The germline V and J ends were trimmed by 0 bases and 4 bases, with 16 bases remaining between them. The CDR3 is CATSRDHVDRRNQPQHF. CDR3 coding DNA: TGTGCCACCAGCAGAGATCATGTCGACAGGAGGAATCAGCCCCAGCATTTT. Looking up the rest from reference TRBV15 and TRBJ1-5 gives the full variable domain: DAMVIQNPRYQVTQFGKPVTLSCSQTLNHNVMYWYQQKSSQAPKLLFHYYDKDFNNEADTPDNFQSRRPNTSFCFLDIRSPGLGDTAMYLCATSRDHVDRRNQPQHFGDGTRLSIL.

The sample holds a few counts of this clonotype. The chain combines TRBV10-3 with TRBJ2-1, with a tentative D call TRBD2 (5 bases). Germline V CDR1 and CDR2: ENHRY, SYGVKD. This CDR3 is 17 amino acids long. V lost 0 bases and J 0 bases, leaving 12 bases between the germline ends. CDR3 in amino acids: CAISESVASSSYNEQFF. CDR3 nucleotide sequence: TGTGCCATCAGTGAGTCAGTAGCGTCGAGCTCCTACAATGAGCAGTTCTTC.

This chain connects TRBV7-2 to TRBJ2-1; maybe TRBD2 (6 bases). CDR3 size: 15 residues. The V end was cut by 5 bases, the J end by 9 bases, with 20 bases between. CDR1 and CDR2 from the germline V gene are SGHTA and FQGNSA. CDR3: CASSLSGRRSIEQFF. CDR3 nucleotide sequence: TGTGCCAGCAGCCTAAGCGGGCGGCGCTCTATTGAGCAGTTCTTC.

This clonotype has more than one count but fewer than ten. The V gene is TRBV4-3, the J gene TRBJ1-1; D is undetermined. The V end lost 0 bases, the J end lost 4 bases, and 12 bases lay between the germline ends. Germline CDR1 LGHNA, CDR2 YSLEER. The CDR3 sequence is 15 residues long. The CDR3 bases are TGCGCCAGCAGCCAAGAACTGAAGTTGGGCACTGAAGCTTTCTTT. It codes for CASSQELKLGTEAFF.

The sample holds a few counts of this clonotype. The V and J genes are TRBV18 and TRBJ1-6, with D unclear. V dropped 3 bases and J dropped 4 bases, with 13 bases sitting between them. From germline, CDR1 is KGHSH and CDR2 LQKENI. CDR3 length: 16 residues. The CDR3 bases are TGTGCCAGCTCACCCACGGGCGGCGGGTATAATTCACCCCTCCACTTT. It specifies CASSPTGGGYNSPLHF.

This clonotype showed up many times. V gene TRBV15 combines with J gene TRBJ1-4; tentative D call: TRBD1 (5 bases). The ends were cut back, 7 bases at V and 10 bases at J, with 19 bases in the middle. The CDR3 covers 14 residues. Germline values: CDR1 LNHNV, CDR2 YYDKDF (reference sequence). In nucleotides, the CDR3 is TGTGCCACCACCCCTCTGGGCAGGGAGGGAAAACTGTTTTTT. Amino acid sequence: CATTPLGREGKLFF.

This clonotype was observed many times. J is TRBJ2-5 and V is TRBV6-1; 7 bases match TRBD2. Germline CDR1 is MNHNS and CDR2 is SASEGT. The CDR3 consists of 13 residues. V lost 7 bases to trimming and J lost 4 bases; unmatched junction nucleotides: 6. The CDR3 DNA sequence: TGTGCCAGCACCGCCCCGGGAGGAGAGACCCAGTACTTC. Translating it yields CASTAPGGETQYF.

The rearrangement uses TRBV5-5 and TRBJ2-1; 13 bases fit TRBD2. CDR1 is SGHKS and CDR2 is YYEKEE in the germline V gene (reference sequence). The length of the CDR3 is 18 residues. The junction had 7 bases not matched to a gene; V was cut back by 4 bases and J by 0 bases. Here the CDR3 reads CASSRGLAGVFSYNEQFF. The CDR3 nucleotides read TGTGCCAGCAGCAGAGGACTAGCGGGGGTCTTCTCCTACAATGAGCAGTTCTTC.

This clonotype was counted only a few times. This chain joins TRBV12-3 or TRBV12-4 and TRBJ1-1; D is ambiguous. This CDR3 is built from 12 residues. V was trimmed by 4 bases and J by 3 bases, leaving 6 bases between them. Written as DNA, the CDR3 is TGTGCCAGCAGTTGGAGCTACACTGAAGCTTTCTTT. This gives the protein CASSWSYTEAFF.

On this clonotype: A much bigger clone sits one base away, suggesting this may be a read error. This chain uses TRBV5-1 with TRBJ2-5, with TRBD2 matching 9 bases. Germline CDR1 SGHRS, CDR2 YFSETQ. CDR3 length equals 15 residues. The CDR3 region is CASSLIAGVPEAQYF. DNA for the CDR3: TGCGCCAGCAGCTTAATAGCGGGAGTTCCAGAGGCCCAGTACTTC.

This clonotype occurred many times. This chain uses TRBV6-5 with TRBJ1-1, with unresolved D. V was pared by 2 bases and J by 3 bases, with 7 bases between. The CDR3 has 13 amino acids. The V gene's germline CDR1 is MNHEY and CDR2 SVGAGI. The CDR3 is CASSYDGDTEAFF. In nucleotides, the CDR3 is TGTGCCAGCAGTTACGATGGGGACACTGAAGCTTTCTTT.